These 9 T cell receptor beta chains share one sample of origin, sequenced in a study of blood T cell repertoires in COVID-19. Sequenced by immunoSEQ multiplex PCR; TCRdb stores in-frame clones only, minus some. This table has 300,000 or so clones, approximately 90% appearing once. The material sequenced was peripheral blood. The receptor set was obtained from a woman in her thirties or forties with acute or convalescent COVID-19.

The chain uses TRBV30 and TRBJ2-2; no clear D gene. This CDR3 has 11 residues. Germline CDR1 is GTSNPN and CDR2 is SVGIG (reference sequence). V lost 1 base and J lost 8, with 5 bases in between. CDR3 in DNA: TGTGCCTGGAGTGCCCGGGGGGAGCTGTTTTTT. It encodes CAWSARGELFF. Full variable domain (missing parts from reference TRBV30 and TRBJ2-2): SQTIHQWPATLVQPVGSPLSLECTVEGTSNPNLYWYRQAAGRGLQLLFYSVGIGQISSEVPQNLSASRPQDRQFILSSKKLLLSDSGFYLCAWSARGELFFGEGSRLTVL.

The chain uses TRBV10-2 and TRBJ1-6; 7 bases map to TRBD1. CDR1 and CDR2 (germline): WSHSY, SAAADI. The CDR3 has 14 amino acids. The V gene end was trimmed by 0 bases and the J gene end by 15 bases; junction bases not matched to a gene: 8. CDR3 sequence reads: CASSESRSTGVLHF. Written as DNA, the CDR3 is TGCGCCAGCAGTGAGTCGCGGTCAACAGGGGTCCTCCACTTT.

The chain couples TRBV12-5 to TRBJ2-3; D remains ambiguous. Trimming pared 2 bases from V and 4 bases from J, leaving 7 bases between. The CDR3 runs to 13 residues. Germline V gene data show CDR1 as LGHNT and CDR2 as FRNRAP. The DNA for the CDR3 is TGTGCTAGTGGTTTGATAGCTCCAGATACGCAGTATTTT. Translation: CASGLIAPDTQYF.

The gene calls are TRBV19 and TRBJ1-2; D is perhaps TRBD1 (6 bases). Germline CDR1 LNHDA, CDR2 SQIVND (reference sequence). The CDR3 extends over 15 amino acids. Trimming left V 4 bases short and J 1 base short, with 13 bases between. The CDR3 nucleotides read TGTGCCAGTAGTAAATGGTCCAGGGGTAACTATGGCTACACCTTC. It specifies CASSKWSRGNYGYTF.

This clone was observed once. The chain employs TRBV5-1 and TRBJ1-4, with 11 bases that match TRBD1. The CDR3 spans 16 residues. The germline V gene has CDR1 SGHRS and CDR2 YFSETQ. V lost 3 bases and J lost 5; bases outside the gene matches: 6. In nucleotides, the CDR3 is TGCGCCAGCAGCTGGCTAGGGACAGGGGGGAATGAAAAACTGTTTTTT. Protein product: CASSWLGTGGNEKLFF. The variable domain in full, completed from reference TRBV5-1 and TRBJ1-4, reads KAGVTQTPRYLIKTRGQQVTLSCSPISGHRSVSWYQQTPGQGLQFLFEYFSETQRNKGNFPGRFSGRQFSNSRSEMNVSTLELGDSALYLCASSWLGTGGNEKLFFGSGTQLSVL.

Remarks on this clone: Sequence at one end of the junction differs from germline and may be a read error. V usage is TRBV6-1 and J usage is TRBJ1-5, with 11 bases lining up with TRBD1. The CDR3 runs 16 residues. CDR1 is MNHNS and CDR2 is SASEGT in the germline V gene. The CDR3 loop is CASSEWRTGGNQPQHF. The CDR3 nucleotides read TGTGCCAGCAGTGAATGGCGGACAGGGGGCAACCAGCCCCAGCATTTT.

The J gene is TRBJ1-3, the V gene TRBV18, with 9 bases matching TRBD1. The CDR3 covers 16 residues. Per germline, CDR1 KGHSH and CDR2 LQKENI. V dropped 3 bases and J dropped 6; count of bases not matched to a gene: 9. CDR3 protein: CASSPAGTGNANTIYF. In DNA, the CDR3 is TGTGCCAGCTCACCGGCAGGGACAGGGAATGCAAACACCATATATTTT.

This chain joins TRBV2 and TRBJ2-4, with D possibly TRBD2 on 5 matching bases. V was pared by 6 bases and J by 0 bases, with 15 bases between. There are 16 residues in the CDR3. Germline CDR1 is SNHLY and CDR2 is FYNNEI. In nucleotides, the CDR3 is TGTGCCAGCAGGAGCTTGTACGGGGAAGCCAAAAACATTCAGTACTTC. It yields the protein CASRSLYGEAKNIQYF.

In its sample, this clone was seen once. The CDR3 DNA reads as TGTGCCAGCAGCTTATCGCCCGGGGGGAGGACTGAAGCTTTCTTT. Protein: CASSLSPGGRTEAFF. The V and J genes are TRBV7-3 and TRBJ1-1; D is possibly TRBD1 (5 bases). Germline V gives CDR1 SGHTA, CDR2 FQGTGA. CDR3 length: 15 residues. Trimming removed 2 bases at V and 5 bases at J, with 15 bases between.